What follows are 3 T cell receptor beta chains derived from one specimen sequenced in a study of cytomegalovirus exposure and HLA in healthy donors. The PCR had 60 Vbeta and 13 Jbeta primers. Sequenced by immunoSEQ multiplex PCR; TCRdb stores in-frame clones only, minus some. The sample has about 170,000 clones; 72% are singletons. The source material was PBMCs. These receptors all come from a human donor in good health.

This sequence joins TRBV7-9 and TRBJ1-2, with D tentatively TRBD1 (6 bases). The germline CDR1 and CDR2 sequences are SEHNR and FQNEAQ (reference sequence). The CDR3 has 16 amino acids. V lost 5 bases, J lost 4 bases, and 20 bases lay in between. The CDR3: CASSRFQGTPVYGYTF. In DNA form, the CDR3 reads TGTGCCAGCAGCCGTTTTCAAGGGACACCCGTCTATGGCTACACCTTC.

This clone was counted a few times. The CDR3 region has the DNA TGTGCCAGCAGTGCTACTGACTACGAGCAGTACTTC. Its translation: CASSATDYEQYF. The chain links TRBV2 to TRBJ2-7; D remains ambiguous. V was trimmed by 4 bases and J by 3 bases, leaving 7 bases between them. The CDR3 contains 12 residues. The germline V gene encodes CDR1 SNHLY and CDR2 FYNNEI. The variable domain in full, with the rest retrieved from reference TRBV2 and TRBJ2-7, is EPEVTQTPSHQVTQMGQEVILRCVPISNHLYFYWYRQILGQKVEFLVSFYNNEISEKSEIFDDQFSVERPDGSNFTLKIRSTKLEDSAMYFCASSATDYEQYFGPGTRLTVT.

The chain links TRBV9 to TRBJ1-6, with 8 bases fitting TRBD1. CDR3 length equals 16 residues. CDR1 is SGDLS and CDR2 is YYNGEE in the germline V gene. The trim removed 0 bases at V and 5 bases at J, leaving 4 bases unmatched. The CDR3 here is CASSVATGGHNSPLHF. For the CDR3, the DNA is TGTGCCAGCAGCGTAGCTACAGGGGGGCATAATTCACCCCTCCACTTT.